The 22 T cell receptor beta chains in this list originate from one sample, sequenced in a study of human T cells and chemical hapten exposure. The time point is: patch test 2, 6 weeks after DPC sensitization. Treatment noted: therapeutic diphenylcyclopropenone sensitization with weekly scalp DPC. TCRdb reprocessed the RACE reads with MiXCR, giving one entry per CDR3 protein. Of around 50,000 distinct CDR3 sequences listed, 9.5% to 10% were seen once; the top ten hold less than 2%. Specimen: whole blood, collected in connection with sensitization to the hapten diphenylcyclopropenone (DPC). The source is a woman aged 45-65 years with alopecia areata. Some clones in this sample may be carry-over from other donors' samples.

This sequence joins TRBV4-1 and TRBJ2-7; D call uncertain. The CDR3 has 16 residues. Germline V lookup: CDR1 MGHRA, CDR2 YSYEKL. Trimming removed 6 bases at V and 3 bases at J, with 21 bases between. In DNA, the CDR3 is TGCGCCAGCAGTCGCGGTCCCCTGCAGAGCCTCTACGAGCAGTACTTC. Translated, it gives CASSRGPLQSLYEQYF.

There are many counts of this clonotype. This chain joins TRBV6-2 or TRBV6-3 and TRBJ2-1, with D possibly matching TRBD2 (6 bases). The CDR3 has 14 residues. The V end lost 8 bases, the J end lost 9 bases, and 20 bases lay between the germline ends. Per germline, CDR1 MNHEY and CDR2 SVGEGT. The CDR3 loop reads CASWKGTQVTEQFF. CDR3 DNA sequence: TGTGCCAGCTGGAAAGGGACTCAAGTAACTGAGCAGTTCTTC.

This clonotype appeared a few times. The chain is built from TRBV7-9 and TRBJ2-3; D is unresolved. CDR1 is SEHNR, CDR2 FQNEAQ, per germline (reference sequence). The ends were cut back, 1 base at V and 2 bases at J, with 7 bases in the middle. The CDR3 contains 14 residues. CDR3 in DNA: TGTGCCAGCAGCTTAGTTCACGACACAGATACGCAGTATTTT. It encodes CASSLVHDTDTQYF. Full variable domain (remainder filled in from reference TRBV7-9 and TRBJ2-3): DTGVSQNPRHKITKRGQNVTFRCDPISEHNRLYWYRQTLGQGPEFLTYFQNEAQLEKSRLLSDRFSAERPKGSFSTLEIQRTEQGDSAMYLCASSLVHDTDTQYFGPGTRLTVL.

This clonotype came up many times. J is TRBJ1-4 and V is TRBV7-9; D perhaps matches TRBD1 (6 bases). Germline loops: CDR1 SEHNR, CDR2 FQNEAQ (reference sequence). The CDR3 loop spans 17 amino acids. Trimming removed 5 bases from V and 8 bases from J, with 24 bases in between. The CDR3 nucleotides read TGTGCCAGCAGCCCACCCATAGAGTACAGGGTGCCCGAAAAACTGTTTTTT. It translates to CASSPPIEYRVPEKLFF.

In its sample, this clonotype was seen a few times. The chain employs TRBV4-3 and TRBJ2-1; 7 positions agree with TRBD1. Germline V gene lookup returns CDR1 LGHNA and CDR2 YSLEER. V was pared by 4 bases and J by 6 bases, with 9 bases of the junction left unmatched. This CDR3 has 15 amino acids. The CDR3 DNA is TGCGCCAGCAGCCCGTGGTTGGACAGGTCCAATGAGCAGTTCTTC. This translates into CASSPWLDRSNEQFF.

This clonotype occurred once. The gene calls are TRBV27 and TRBJ2-7; D not certain. There are 12 residues in the CDR3. The germline CDR1 and CDR2 sequences are MNHEY and SMNVEV (reference sequence). The V end lost 11 bases, the J end lost 4 bases, and 15 bases lay between the germline ends. The CDR3 loop reads CAVLSSHYEQYF. The CDR3 DNA reads as TGTGCCGTACTATCCAGTCATTACGAGCAGTACTTC.

Many counts were recorded for this clonotype. The chain combines TRBV4-1 with TRBJ1-1; no clear D gene. The CDR3 runs to 16 residues. V lost 4 bases to trimming and J lost 5 bases, with 20 bases between them. The germline V gene encodes CDR1 MGHRA and CDR2 YSYEKL. The CDR3 region has the DNA TGCGCCAGCAGCCTGCAGGAGGGAGTGGTTGGAACTGAAGCTTTCTTT. Translation: CASSLQEGVVGTEAFF.

J is TRBJ2-2 and V is TRBV18; D remains ambiguous. V lost 3 bases, J lost 6 bases, and 8 bases lay in between. This CDR3 region has 13 residues. Germline V gene sequence: CDR1 KGHSH, CDR2 LQKENI. The DNA for the CDR3 is TGTGCCAGCTCACCCGCGAGAGCCGGGGAGCTGTTTTTT. It translates to CASSPARAGELFF.

This clonotype was picked up a small number of times. The chain couples TRBV23-1 to TRBJ2-7; 9 bases are shared with TRBD2. TRBV23-1 is an ORF, and what it does is uncertain. The CDR3 runs 16 residues. V lost 0 bases and J lost 3; bases outside the gene matches: 6. Here the CDR3 reads CASSQSSASGDYEQYF. The CDR3 DNA follows: TGCGCCAGCAGTCAATCGTCGGCTAGCGGGGACTACGAGCAGTACTTC.

The V call is TRBV7-8, the J call TRBJ1-2, with unresolved D. Per germline, CDR1 SGHVS and CDR2 FQNEAQ. Trimming removed 4 bases at V and 2 bases at J, with 20 bases between. The CDR3 has 17 residues. The chain's CDR3 is CASSSSPRKGGNYGYTF. In nucleotides, the CDR3 is TGTGCCAGCAGCTCCTCTCCAAGGAAGGGAGGGAACTATGGCTACACCTTC.

This clonotype was observed at least ten times. CDR3 DNA sequence: TGTGCCAGCAGTGAACAAGAGTCCGGGGAGCTGTTTTTT. It yields the protein CASSEQESGELFF. The J gene is TRBJ2-2, the V gene TRBV2; D ambiguous. CDR1 SNHLY and CDR2 FYNNEI come from the germline V gene. The CDR3 sequence is 13 residues long. Trimming took 2 bases from V and 6 from J, leaving 7 bases between them.

This chain links TRBV20-1 with TRBJ2-5, with D maybe TRBD2 (6 bases). This CDR3 spans 15 amino acids. The germline CDR1 and CDR2 sequences are DFQATT and SNEGSKA (reference sequence). Trimming stripped 6 bases from V and 1 base from J, with 18 bases between. The CDR3 loop is CSAPPGGGSQETQYF. In DNA, the CDR3 is TGCAGTGCCCCCCCTGGGGGAGGTAGCCAAGAGACCCAGTACTTC.

This clonotype occurred many times. This chain connects TRBV7-9 to TRBJ2-1; 11 bases match TRBD2. The length of the CDR3 is 18 residues. The V gene end was trimmed by 7 bases and the J gene end by 0 bases; junction bases not matched to a gene: 11. Germline CDR1 reads SEHNR; CDR2 reads FQNEAQ (reference sequence). The chain's CDR3 is CASKEGLAGLSSYNEQFF. CDR3 DNA sequence: TGTGCCAGCAAAGAAGGACTAGCGGGTCTGAGCTCCTACAATGAGCAGTTCTTC.

This clonotype was counted only a few times. The genes are TRBV28 and TRBJ2-7; a weak D match, TRBD2 (5 bases). The V and J ends lost 3 bases and 2 bases respectively, with 14 bases between them. This CDR3 contains 15 residues. CDR1 and CDR2 from the germline V gene are MDHEN and SYDVKM. The CDR3 DNA reads TGTGCCAGCAGTTTGCTCCCAGCGGCGACCTACGAGCAGTACTTC. Translated, it gives CASSLLPAATYEQYF.

CDR3 amino acids: CASSQETSSYNEQFF. The CDR3 coding sequence is TGTGCCAGCAGCCAAGAGACTAGCTCCTACAATGAGCAGTTCTTC. V usage is TRBV3-1 and J usage is TRBJ2-1; maybe TRBD2 (6 bases). The CDR3 contains 15 residues. The V gene's germline CDR1 is LGHDT and CDR2 YNNKEL (reference sequence). V shed 0 bases and J shed 0 bases, with 6 bases lying between them.

This clonotype was seen a few times. The chain links TRBV4-1 to TRBJ2-3; 9 bases match TRBD2. V lost 1 base and J lost 6; bases outside the gene matches: 5. The CDR3 length is 15 residues. Per germline, CDR1 MGHRA and CDR2 YSYEKL. The CDR3 sequence: CASSQGVAGEDTQYF. Here the CDR3 DNA reads TGCGCCAGCAGCCAAGGTGTAGCGGGGGAGGATACGCAGTATTTT.

This clonotype was seen at least ten times. This chain connects TRBV28 to TRBJ1-2; 7 bases are shared with TRBD1. The CDR3 extends over 14 amino acids. CDR1 and CDR2 (germline): MDHEN, SYDVKM. V gave up 11 bases and J gave up 2 bases; unmatched junction bases: 11. CDR3 DNA sequence: TGTGCCGTCCGGGGGACAGTTGGCAACTATGGCTACACCTTC. Amino acid sequence: CAVRGTVGNYGYTF.

This clonotype was counted at least ten times. V is TRBV7-6 and J is TRBJ2-3; D gene ambiguous. V dropped 5 bases and J dropped 2 bases, with 14 bases sitting between them. This CDR3 has 15 amino acids. The germline V gene has CDR1 SGHVS and CDR2 FNYEAQ. CDR3 in amino acids: CASSPLGSNTDTQYF. The CDR3 DNA reads as TGTGCCAGCAGCCCGCTTGGATCGAACACAGATACGCAGTATTTT.

In DNA form, the CDR3 reads TGTGCCAGCACCCAAAGCGGGCAGGGGAATCAGCCCCAGCATTTT. The encoded protein is CASTQSGQGNQPQHF. The gene calls are TRBV12-3 or TRBV12-4 and TRBJ1-5, with D possibly being TRBD1 (6 bases). The CDR3 has 15 residues. V was pared by 7 bases and J by 4 bases, with 17 bases between.

There are a few counts of this clonotype. This sequence joins TRBV3-1 and TRBJ2-2; D perhaps matches TRBD1 (6 bases). Germline CDR1 LGHDT, CDR2 YNNKEL (reference sequence). V was clipped by 4 bases and J by 4 bases, with 13 bases between them. The CDR3 loop spans 15 amino acids. The CDR3 bases are TGTGCCAGCAGCCCGGGCAGGGGATCCACCGGGGAGCTGTTTTTT. This sequence encodes CASSPGRGSTGELFF.

In its sample, this clonotype was seen many times. The chain combines TRBV20-1 with TRBJ2-2; D remains unclear. This CDR3 region has 10 residues. CDR1 is DFQATT and CDR2 is SNEGSKA in the germline V gene (reference sequence). V gave up 6 bases and J gave up 5 bases, with 4 bases separating them. Here the CDR3 DNA reads TGCAGTGCGTCAACCGGGGAGCTGTTTTTT. Translated, it gives CSASTGELFF.

This clonotype was picked up many times. The CDR3 region has the DNA TGTGCCAGCAGTCCCTATGAGGCTACGTATCAGCCCCAGCATTTT. Amino acid sequence: CASSPYEATYQPQHF. This rearrangement joins TRBV6-2 or TRBV6-3 to TRBJ1-5; D is unclear. CDR1 and CDR2 (germline): MNHEY, SVGEGT. CDR3 length: 15 amino acids. V lost 5 bases, J lost 5 bases, and 16 bases lay in between.